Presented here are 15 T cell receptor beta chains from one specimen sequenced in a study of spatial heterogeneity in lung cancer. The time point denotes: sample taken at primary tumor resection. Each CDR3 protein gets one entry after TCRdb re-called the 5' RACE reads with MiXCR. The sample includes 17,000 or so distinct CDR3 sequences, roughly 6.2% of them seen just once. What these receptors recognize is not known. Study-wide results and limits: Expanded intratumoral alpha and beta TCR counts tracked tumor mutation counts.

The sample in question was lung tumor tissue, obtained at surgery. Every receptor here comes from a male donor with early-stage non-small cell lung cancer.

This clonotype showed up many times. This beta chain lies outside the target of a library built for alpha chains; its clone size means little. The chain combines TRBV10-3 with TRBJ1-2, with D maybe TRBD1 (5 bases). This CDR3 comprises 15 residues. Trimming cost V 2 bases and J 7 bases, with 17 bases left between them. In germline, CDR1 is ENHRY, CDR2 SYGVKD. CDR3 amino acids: CAISEPDPQVGGYTF. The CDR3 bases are TGTGCCATCAGTGAGCCCGACCCACAGGTCGGTGGCTACACCTTC.

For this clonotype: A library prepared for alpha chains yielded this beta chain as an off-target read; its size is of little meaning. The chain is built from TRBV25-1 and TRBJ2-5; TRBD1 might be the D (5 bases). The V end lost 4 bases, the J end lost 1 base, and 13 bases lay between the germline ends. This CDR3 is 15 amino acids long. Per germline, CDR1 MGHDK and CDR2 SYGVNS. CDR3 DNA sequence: TGTGCCAGCAGTGTCTGGGAAGGGGTCCAAGAGACCCAGTACTTC. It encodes CASSVWEGVQETQYF.

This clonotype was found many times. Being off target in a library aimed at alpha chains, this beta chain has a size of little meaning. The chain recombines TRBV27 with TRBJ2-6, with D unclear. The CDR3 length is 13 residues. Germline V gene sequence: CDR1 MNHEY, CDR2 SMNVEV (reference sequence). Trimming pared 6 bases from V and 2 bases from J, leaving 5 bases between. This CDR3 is CASRAPGANVLTF. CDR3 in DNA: TGTGCCAGCAGGGCTCCTGGGGCCAACGTCCTGACTTTC.

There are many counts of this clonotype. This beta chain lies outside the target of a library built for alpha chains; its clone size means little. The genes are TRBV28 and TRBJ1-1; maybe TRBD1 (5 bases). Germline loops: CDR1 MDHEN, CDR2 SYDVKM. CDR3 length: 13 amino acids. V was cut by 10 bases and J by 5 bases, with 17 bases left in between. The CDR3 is CATTTGAGTEAFF. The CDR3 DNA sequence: TGTGCCACCACCACCGGGGCGGGTACTGAAGCTTTCTTT.

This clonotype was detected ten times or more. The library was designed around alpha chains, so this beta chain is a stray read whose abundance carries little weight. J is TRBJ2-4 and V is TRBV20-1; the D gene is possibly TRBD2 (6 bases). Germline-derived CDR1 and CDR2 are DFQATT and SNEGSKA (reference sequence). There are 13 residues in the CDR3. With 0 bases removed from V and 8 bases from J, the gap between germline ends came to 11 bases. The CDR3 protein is CSAREAGPYIQYF. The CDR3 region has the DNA TGCAGTGCTAGAGAGGCGGGGCCGTACATTCAGTACTTC.

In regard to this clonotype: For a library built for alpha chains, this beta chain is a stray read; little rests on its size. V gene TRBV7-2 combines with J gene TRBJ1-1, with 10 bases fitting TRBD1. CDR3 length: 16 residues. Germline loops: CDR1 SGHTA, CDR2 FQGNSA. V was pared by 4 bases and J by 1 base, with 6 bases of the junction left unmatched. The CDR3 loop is CASSWGQGFTNTEAFF. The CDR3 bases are TGTGCCAGCAGCTGGGGACAGGGGTTCACGAACACTGAAGCTTTCTTT. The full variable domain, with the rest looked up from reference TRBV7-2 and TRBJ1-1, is GAGVSQSPSNKVTEKGKDVELRCDPISGHTALYWYRQSLGQGLEFLIYFQGNSAPDKSGLPSDRFSAERTGGSVSTLTIQRTQQEDSAVYLCASSWGQGFTNTEAFFGQGTRLTVV.

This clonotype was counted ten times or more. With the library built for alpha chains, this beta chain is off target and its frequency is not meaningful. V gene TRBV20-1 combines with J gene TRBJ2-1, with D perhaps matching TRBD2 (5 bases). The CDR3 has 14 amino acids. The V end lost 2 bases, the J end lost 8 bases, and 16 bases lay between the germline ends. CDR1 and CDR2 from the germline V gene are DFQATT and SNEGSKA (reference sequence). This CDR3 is CSARRGNFLDEQFF. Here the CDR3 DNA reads TGCAGTGCTAGAAGAGGGAATTTTTTGGATGAGCAGTTCTTC.

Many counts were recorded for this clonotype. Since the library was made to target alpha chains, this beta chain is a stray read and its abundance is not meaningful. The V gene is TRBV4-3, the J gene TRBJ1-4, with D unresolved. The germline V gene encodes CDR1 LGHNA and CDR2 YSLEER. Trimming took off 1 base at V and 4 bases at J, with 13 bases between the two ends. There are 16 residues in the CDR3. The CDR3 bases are TGCGCCAGCAGCCAAGCTGCCCGGGCAGTTAATGAAAAACTGTTTTTT. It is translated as CASSQAARAVNEKLFF.

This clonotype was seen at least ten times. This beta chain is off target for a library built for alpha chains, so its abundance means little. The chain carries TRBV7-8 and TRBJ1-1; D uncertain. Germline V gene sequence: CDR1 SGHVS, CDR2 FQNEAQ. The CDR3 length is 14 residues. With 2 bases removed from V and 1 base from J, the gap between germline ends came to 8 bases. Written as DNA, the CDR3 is TGTGCCAGCAGCTTAACCGAGAAGAACACTGAAGCTTTCTTT. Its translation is CASSLTEKNTEAFF.

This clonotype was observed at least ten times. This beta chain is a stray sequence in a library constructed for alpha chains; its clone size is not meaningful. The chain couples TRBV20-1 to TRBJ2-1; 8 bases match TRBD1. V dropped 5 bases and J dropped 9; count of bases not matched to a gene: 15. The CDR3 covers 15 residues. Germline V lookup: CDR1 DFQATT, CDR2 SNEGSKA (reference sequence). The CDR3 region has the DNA TGCAGTGCTCCCCCCGGGGGACAGGTCCGTTTTGAGCAGTTCTTC. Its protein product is CSAPPGGQVRFEQFF.

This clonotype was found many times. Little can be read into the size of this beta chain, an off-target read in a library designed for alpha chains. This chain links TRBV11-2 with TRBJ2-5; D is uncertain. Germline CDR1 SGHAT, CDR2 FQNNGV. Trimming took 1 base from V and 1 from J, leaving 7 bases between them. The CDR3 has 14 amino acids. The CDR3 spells CASSLALGQETQYF. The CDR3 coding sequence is TGTGCCAGCAGCTTAGCCCTCGGCCAAGAGACCCAGTACTTC.

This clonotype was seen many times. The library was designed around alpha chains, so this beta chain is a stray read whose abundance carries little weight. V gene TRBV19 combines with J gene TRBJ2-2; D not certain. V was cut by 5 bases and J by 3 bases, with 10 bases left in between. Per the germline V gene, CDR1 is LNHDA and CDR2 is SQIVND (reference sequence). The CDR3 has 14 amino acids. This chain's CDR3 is CASSPAWDTGELFF. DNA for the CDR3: TGTGCCAGTAGTCCCGCGTGGGACACCGGGGAGCTGTTTTTT.

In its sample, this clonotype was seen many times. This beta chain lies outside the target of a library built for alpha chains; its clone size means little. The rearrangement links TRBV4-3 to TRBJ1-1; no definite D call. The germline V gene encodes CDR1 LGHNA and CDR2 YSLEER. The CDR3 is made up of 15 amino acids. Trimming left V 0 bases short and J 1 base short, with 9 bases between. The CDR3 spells CASSQDGDKNTEAFF. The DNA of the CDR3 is TGCGCCAGCAGCCAAGATGGTGACAAGAACACTGAAGCTTTCTTT.

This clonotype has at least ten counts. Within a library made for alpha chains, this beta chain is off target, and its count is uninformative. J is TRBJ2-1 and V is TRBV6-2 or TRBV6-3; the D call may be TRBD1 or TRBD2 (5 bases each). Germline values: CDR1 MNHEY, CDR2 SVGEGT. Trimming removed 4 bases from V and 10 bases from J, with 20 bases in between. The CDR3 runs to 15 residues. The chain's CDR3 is CASSSPGTQGREQFF. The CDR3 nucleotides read TGTGCCAGCAGTTCCCCCGGGACCCAAGGAAGGGAGCAGTTCTTC.

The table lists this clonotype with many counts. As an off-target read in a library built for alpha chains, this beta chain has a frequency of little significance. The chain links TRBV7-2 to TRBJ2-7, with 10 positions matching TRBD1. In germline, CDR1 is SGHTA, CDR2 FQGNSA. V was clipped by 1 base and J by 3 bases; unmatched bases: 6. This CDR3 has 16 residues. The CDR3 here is CASSLGGTGAFYEQYF. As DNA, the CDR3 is TGTGCCAGCAGCTTAGGCGGGACAGGGGCCTTCTACGAGCAGTACTTC.